The 13 T cell receptor beta chains below all came from one sample that was sequenced in a study of blood T cell repertoires in COVID-19 (dated by TCRdb to the early 2020s). The library was generated by the immunoSEQ multiplex PCR assay. TCRdb provides this immuneACCESS table in a form limited to in-frame rearrangements. Some clones are lacking; in checked studies, under half of them reflect an unresolved V gene, and why the rest are absent is not known. The sample has about 110,000 clones on record, 65% to 80% of them singletons. The leading ten clones occupy less than 2% of the sample. Sequences were obtained from peripheral blood. All receptors derive from a woman aged 40 to 49 with acute or convalescent COVID-19.

This rearrangement joins TRBV5-6 to TRBJ2-5; 8 bases are shared with TRBD1. With 0 bases clipped from V and 5 bases from J, the junction kept 9 bases outside the gene matches. Germline V gives CDR1 SGHDT, CDR2 YYEEEE. This CDR3 comprises 16 residues. Here the CDR3 reads CASSLVIQGAKETQYF. The CDR3 bases are TGTGCCAGCAGCTTGGTGATCCAGGGGGCGAAGGAGACCCAGTACTTC.

This clone was detected only a few times. V and J are TRBV29-1 and TRBJ2-3, with D perhaps TRBD2 (5 bases). The germline V gene encodes CDR1 SQVTM and CDR2 ANQGSEA. Trimming took off 4 bases at V and 2 bases at J, with 10 bases between the two ends. The CDR3 is 13 residues long. This CDR3 reads CSVVEGLTDTQYF. In DNA form, the CDR3 reads TGCAGCGTTGTTGAGGGCCTCACAGATACGCAGTATTTT.

The chain has TRBV4-2 and TRBJ2-2; TRBD2 aligns across 14 bases. Trimming cost V 5 bases and J 1 base; bases outside gene matches: 9. The CDR3 is 19 residues long. Looked up from germline, CDR1 is LGHNA and CDR2 is YNFKEQ. The CDR3 protein is CASSGRQGLAGVNTGELFF. The CDR3 bases are TGTGCCAGCAGCGGCCGGCAGGGACTAGCGGGGGTGAACACCGGGGAGCTGTTTTTT.

The CDR3 DNA reads TGTGCCAGGGACAGGATCTATGGCTACACCTTC. Its protein product is CARDRIYGYTF. The chain recombines TRBV21-1 with TRBJ1-2; the table's D call, TRBD1, has no DNA check behind it. TRBV21-1 is described as a pseudogene. The CDR3 loop spans 11 amino acids.

This clone was seen only once. This chain connects TRBV10-3 to TRBJ2-7, with D possibly TRBD1 on 6 matching bases. The ends were cut back, 1 base at V and 2 bases at J, with 12 bases in the middle. The V gene's germline CDR1 is ENHRY and CDR2 SYGVKD. CDR3 length: 15 amino acids. CDR3 coding DNA: TGTGCCATCAGTGAGTGGGACCGGGACACCTACGAGCAGTACTTC. Translated, it gives CAISEWDRDTYEQYF.

The V call is TRBV7-9, the J call TRBJ2-3, with TRBD2 as a possible D gene (6 bases). V lost 5 bases and J lost 0, with 12 bases in between. In germline, CDR1 is SEHNR, CDR2 FQNEAQ (reference sequence). This CDR3 region has 15 residues. This CDR3 reads CASSRSGPSTDTQYF. DNA of the CDR3: TGTGCCAGCAGCCGTAGCGGACCAAGCACAGATACGCAGTATTTT.

This clone was picked up a small number of times. The chain joins TRBV2 to TRBJ2-7; no definite D call. V dropped 5 bases and J dropped 2 bases, with 7 bases sitting between them. Germline CDR1 SNHLY, CDR2 FYNNEI. The CDR3 is made up of 12 amino acids. For the CDR3, the DNA is TGTGCCAGCAGTCGTAGTACCTACGAGCAGTACTTC. It yields the protein CASSRSTYEQYF.

CDR3 bases: TGTGCCAGCAGCTGGGACAGCGCCAATCAGCCCCAGCATTTT. It translates to CASSWDSANQPQHF. V usage is TRBV5-4 and J usage is TRBJ1-5; 7 bases map to TRBD1. CDR3 length: 14 amino acids. Germline trimming cut 3 bases from V and 3 bases from J; bases unmatched to any gene: 3. Germline values: CDR1 SGHNT, CDR2 YYREEE (reference sequence).

The rearrangement links TRBV7-9 to TRBJ1-1, with D possibly matching TRBD1 (5 bases). This CDR3 comprises 13 residues. V lost 5 bases and J 5 bases, leaving 12 bases between the germline ends. CDR1 SEHNR and CDR2 FQNEAQ come from the germline V gene (reference sequence). CDR3 protein: CASSVGGETEAFF. Here the CDR3 DNA reads TGTGCCAGCAGCGTCGGGGGGGAGACTGAAGCTTTCTTT. Looking up the rest from reference TRBV7-9 and TRBJ1-1 gives the full variable domain: DTGVSQNPRHKITKRGQNVTFRCDPISEHNRLYWYRQTLGQGPEFLTYFQNEAQLEKSRLLSDRFSAERPKGSFSTLEIQRTEQGDSAMYLCASSVGGETEAFFGQGTRLTVV.

The chain links TRBV3-1 (or the pseudogene TRBV3-2) to TRBJ1-5, with 9 bases lining up with TRBD1. This CDR3 has 17 amino acids. Germline V CDR1 and CDR2: LGHDT, YNNKEL (reference sequence). Germline trimming cut 1 base from V and 5 bases from J; bases unmatched to any gene: 9. In nucleotides, the CDR3 is TGTGCCAGCAGCCAAGTATTGGGACAGGGAGTCGATCAGCCCCAGCATTTT. Translating gives CASSQVLGQGVDQPQHF.

Points on this clone: This specimen includes other DNA sequences encoding the same CDR3. The CDR3 DNA is TGTGCCAGCAGCCTAGGAACAGGGGGCGGGGAGCTGTTTTTT. Its protein is CASSLGTGGGELFF. This sequence joins TRBV3-1 (or the pseudogene TRBV3-2) and TRBJ2-2, with 8 nucleotides matching TRBD1. CDR1 is LGHDT, CDR2 YNNKEL, per germline (reference sequence). There are 14 residues in the CDR3. V dropped 4 bases and J dropped 7; count of bases not matched to a gene: 5.

The gene calls are TRBV18 and TRBJ2-3; the D is unclear. In germline, CDR1 is KGHSH, CDR2 LQKENI. V dropped 0 bases and J dropped 2 bases, with 6 bases sitting between them. CDR3 size: 14 residues. The CDR3 region is CASSPPENTDTQYF. The CDR3, as DNA: TGTGCCAGCTCACCACCTGAGAACACAGATACGCAGTATTTT.

This rearrangement joins TRBV10-3 to TRBJ1-6; the D is unclear. V was pared by 2 bases and J by 9 bases, with 14 bases between. The CDR3 loop spans 15 amino acids. Germline loops: CDR1 ENHRY, CDR2 SYGVKD. This CDR3 is CAISEGPSAGSPLHF. CDR3 sequence (DNA): TGTGCCATCAGTGAGGGACCGTCGGCGGGTTCACCCCTCCACTTT.